The rows below give T cell receptor beta chains drawn from one sample of a study of shared clonotypes between healthy human individuals. The protocol was immunoSEQ multiplex PCR, while the TCRdb copy is restricted to in-frame clones and leaves out a portion. The table has approximately 510,000 clones, about four fifths seen once. The sequencing sample was made of PBMCs. Source of these receptors: a woman aged 35 to 49 in good health. Some clones in this sample may be carry-over from other donors' samples. The CDR3 runs from the conserved cysteine through the conserved F or W. D genes are given only for firm matches. Clone size is given for some rows only: seen once, a few or many times, or a class if the clone is expanded.

j_call v_call d_call clone_size cdr3_nt cdr3_aa
TRBJ1-1 TRBV4-1 . . TGCGCCAGCAGCCAAGGCGATAACAGGGCTTTCTTT CASSQGDNRAFF
TRBJ1-3 TRBV7-2 TRBD1 . TGTGCCAGCAGCTTAACAGGGGGAGGGAACACCATATATTTT CASSLTGGGNTIYF
TRBJ1-3 TRBV11-2 TRBD1 . TGTGCCAGCAGCTTAAGGGGGCAGGCAGGCTCTGGAAACACCATATATTTT CASSLRGQAGSGNTIYF
TRBJ2-3 TRBV11-3 . . TGTGCCAGCAGCTTAGAACGAGATACGCAGTATTTT CASSLERDTQYF
TRBJ2-1 TRBV15 TRBD2 . TGTGCCACCAGCAGTCTGAAGTTGCGGGAGGGCCTTTCCTACAATGAGCAGTTCTTC CATSSLKLREGLSYNEQFF
TRBJ1-2 TRBV28 . few TGTGCCAGCAGTTCGGGGGTGGACTATGGCTACACCTTC CASSSGVDYGYTF
TRBJ2-6 TRBV5-1 TRBD1 . TGCGCCAGCAGCCGGACAGGGTCTGGGGCCAACGTCCTGACTTTC CASSRTGSGANVLTF
TRBJ2-1 TRBV29-1 . . TGCAGCGTTGTGAGGAGGAGCGCCAATGAGCAGTTCTTC CSVVRRSANEQFF
TRBJ2-3 TRBV9 TRBD2 . TGTGCCAGCAGCCCGGGACTAGCGACAGATACGCAGTATTTT CASSPGLATDTQYF
TRBJ2-1 TRBV10-3 TRBD2 . TGTGCCATCAGTCAAACTAGCGATTTATACAATGAGCAGTTCTTC CAISQTSDLYNEQFF
TRBJ2-3 TRBV10-2 . . TGCGCCAGCAGTGAGTACGAGCCAATAACAGATACGCAGTATTTT CASSEYEPITDTQYF
TRBJ1-2 TRBV7-2 . . TGTGCCAGCAGCTTAGTCCAACAGGGTTATGGCTACACCTTC CASSLVQQGYGYTF
TRBJ2-2 TRBV2 . . TGTGCCAGCAGTGAAGACACCGGGGAGCTGTTTTTT CASSEDTGELFF
TRBJ2-7 TRBV7-2 TRBD2 . TGTGCCAGCAGCCGAAAGATAGCGGGAAACTACGAGCAGTACTTC CASSRKIAGNYEQYF
TRBJ2-7 TRBV6-5 TRBD1 . TGTGCCAGCAGTTACTACTCGACAGGGTCCTACGAGCAGTACTTC CASSYYSTGSYEQYF
TRBJ1-4 TRBV28 . few TGTGCCAGCAGGCTAACTGGGAACCTTAAACTGTTTTTT CASRLTGNLKLFF
TRBJ2-5 TRBV5-1 TRBD1 once TGCGCCAGCAGCTTGGGAATGACAGGGACGTATTTGGAGACCCAGTACTTC CASSLGMTGTYLETQYF
TRBJ2-7 TRBV5-1 TRBD2 . TGCGCCAGCAGCTCTGGACTAGCCCCCTACGAGCAGTACTTC CASSSGLAPYEQYF
TRBJ2-7 TRBV4-2 TRBD2 . TGTGCCAGCAGCCAAGATTCGGGCGGGAGGGGGTACGAGCAGTACTTC CASSQDSGGRGYEQYF
TRBJ2-7 TRBV11-2 . . TGTGCCAGCAGCTTAGATCAGGGTAACGAGCAGTACTTC CASSLDQGNEQYF
TRBJ2-1 TRBV18 . . TGTGCCAGCTCACCACGGTCTAGTCCCATCAATGAGCAGTTCTTC CASSPRSSPINEQFF
TRBJ2-1 TRBV11-2 . . TGTGCCAGCAGCTTACGCAGGGCTAACAATGAGCAGTTCTTC CASSLRRANNEQFF
TRBJ2-1 TRBV28 TRBD2 once TGTGCCAGCAGTCCTAGCGGAATAACCTACAATGAGCAGTTCTTC CASSPSGITYNEQFF
TRBJ1-4 TRBV27 . few TGTGCCAGCAGTAGGAGCGGGGGCGGGGAAAAACTGTTTTTT CASSRSGGGEKLFF
TRBJ2-2 TRBV7-2 TRBD2 . TGTGCCAGCAGCAGGGGACTAGGGTCCGGGGAGCTGTTTTTT CASSRGLGSGELFF
TRBJ2-3 TRBV10-3 . . TGTGCCATCAGTGGGAGGGGGCAAGGTGGGACAGATACGCAGTATTTT CAISGRGQGGTDTQYF